The following is a T cell receptor beta chain sequence with its context. Antigen specificity is unknown. This CDR3 has 18 residues. In germline, CDR1 is MDHEN, CDR2 SYDVKM. The ends lost 5 bases at V and 0 bases at J; junction bases unmatched: 13. The data originate from a study of cytomegalovirus exposure and HLA in healthy donors. Points from the study as a whole: The HLA-A and HLA-B alleles of most subjects were reportedly predicted accurately from TCR beta sequences.

In the PCR, 60 Vbeta and 13 Jbeta primers were used. Clones were sequenced by immunoSEQ multiplex PCR, and TCRdb holds only the in-frame ones, with some missing. This sample has tens of thousands of clones, with around 80% found just once. This receptor was obtained from a man between 18 and 29 years old in good health and CMV-seronegative. The gene calls are TRBV28 and TRBJ2-3, with 8 bases matching TRBD2. The sequencing input was PBMCs. The CDR3 here is CASSPSAGLGSSTDTQYF. As DNA, the CDR3 is TGTGCCAGCAGTCCATCGGCGGGACTAGGTTCTAGCACAGATACGCAGTATTTT. Together with reference TRBV28 and TRBJ2-3, the CDR3 gives the full variable domain: DVKVTQSSRYLVKRTGEKVFLECVQDMDHENMFWYRQDPGLGLRLIYFSYDVKMKEKGDIPEGYSVSREKKERFSLILESASTNQTSMYLCASSPSAGLGSSTDTQYFGPGTRLTVL.